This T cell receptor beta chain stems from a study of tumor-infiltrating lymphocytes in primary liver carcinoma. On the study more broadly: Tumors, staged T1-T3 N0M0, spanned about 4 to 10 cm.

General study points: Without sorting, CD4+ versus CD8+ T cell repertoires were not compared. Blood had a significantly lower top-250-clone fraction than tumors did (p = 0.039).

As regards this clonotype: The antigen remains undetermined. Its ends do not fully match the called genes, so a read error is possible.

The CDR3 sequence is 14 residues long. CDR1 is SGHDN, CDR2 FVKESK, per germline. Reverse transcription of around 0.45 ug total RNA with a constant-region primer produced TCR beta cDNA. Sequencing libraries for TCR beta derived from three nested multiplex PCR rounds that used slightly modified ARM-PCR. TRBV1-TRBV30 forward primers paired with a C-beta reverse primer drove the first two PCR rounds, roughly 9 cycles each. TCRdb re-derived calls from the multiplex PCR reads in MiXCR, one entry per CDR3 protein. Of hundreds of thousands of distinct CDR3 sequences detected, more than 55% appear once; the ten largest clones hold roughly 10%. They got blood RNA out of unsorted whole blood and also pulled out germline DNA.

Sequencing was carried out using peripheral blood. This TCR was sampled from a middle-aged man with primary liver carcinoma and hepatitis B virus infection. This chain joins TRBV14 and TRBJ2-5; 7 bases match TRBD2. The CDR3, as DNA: TGTGCCAGCAACCAAGGGGAGGGGTTGGAGACCCAGTACTTC. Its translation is CASNQGEGLETQYF.